This T cell receptor (beta chain) was sequenced in a study of OX40 agonist ivuxolimab in advanced cancers. The study, taken as a whole, reports: The study found that CD8+ T cells averaged more expanded clones than CD4+.

The CDR3 contains 15 residues. CDR1 and CDR2 from the germline V gene are GTSNPN and SVGIG (reference sequence). Germline trimming cut 5 bases from V and 0 bases from J; bases unmatched to any gene: 6. Data came from immunoSEQ multiplex PCR; TCRdb stores just in-frame clones and leaves some out. This table has around 86,000 clones, over 75% appearing once. Worth noting for this clone: Antigen unknown.

The input for sequencing was CD4+ or CD8+ T cells sorted from blood, taken in a trial of the OX40 agonist ivuxolimab. J is TRBJ1-4 and V is TRBV30; 7 bases align to TRBD1. This TCR came from an adult with an advanced solid tumor such as melanoma, head and neck, liver or kidney cancer. The CDR3 bases are TGTGCCTGGGATGGGGACAGCTCAACTAATGAAAAACTGTTTTTT. The encoded protein is CAWDGDSSTNEKLFF.